This T cell receptor (beta chain) emerged from a study of graft-versus-host responses after intestinal transplantation. Germline V lookup: CDR1 LGHNA, CDR2 YNFKEQ. V trimming: 1 base; J trimming: 4 bases; junction bases outside the gene matches: 15. There are 19 residues in the CDR3. Concerning this clone itself: Its cognate antigen is unknown.

Here immunoSEQ multiplex PCR was the method, and the copy in TCRdb shows in-frame clones only, minus some. This table has over 90,000 clones, more than 85% appearing once. The TCR was taken from a human donor who received an intestinal transplant. This chain uses TRBV4-2 with TRBJ2-1, with 8 bases matching TRBD2. This material consisted of unstimulated CD8+ T cells sorted from spleen or lymph node cells, taken before intestinal transplant. This chain's CDR3 is CASSQASRGGPYSYNEQFF. In DNA form, the CDR3 reads TGTGCCAGCAGCCAAGCATCACGGGGGGGACCGTATTCATACAATGAGCAGTTCTTC.